A selection of T cell receptor beta chains follows, all from one sample in a study of cytomegalovirus exposure and HLA in healthy donors. TCRdb's table, derived via immunoSEQ multiplex PCR, lists solely in-frame clones and lacks some. The table includes 150,000 to 200,000 clones, 82% detected once. The specimen sequenced was PBMCs. The origin of the receptors is a boy aged 2 to 10 in good health and CMV-seronegative. Each CDR3 is given without its conserved first and last residue. Only some rows state a clone size, as once, few, many or a class for expanded clones.

j_gene: TRBJ2-3
abundance: few
v_gene: TRBV2
CDR3aa: ASSGAHTDTQY

j_gene: TRBJ2-7
abundance: -
v_gene: TRBV6-5
CDR3aa: ASSYGQGSFYEQY

j_gene: TRBJ2-2
abundance: -
v_gene: TRBV7-9
CDR3aa: ASSFPPGGAPNTGELF

j_gene: TRBJ1-1
abundance: once
v_gene: TRBV6-6
CDR3aa: ASSEVGKTEAF

j_gene: TRBJ2-3
abundance: -
v_gene: TRBV5-1
CDR3aa: ASSLLGQPSTDTQY

j_gene: TRBJ1-4
abundance: -
v_gene: TRBV18
CDR3aa: ASSPGRGELEKLF

j_gene: -
abundance: -
v_gene: TRBV13
CDR3aa: ASSFSSFSYEQY

j_gene: TRBJ2-7
abundance: -
v_gene: TRBV6-1
CDR3aa: ASGGPHEQY

j_gene: TRBJ2-1
abundance: -
v_gene: TRBV13
CDR3aa: ASSSELTGTYNEQF

j_gene: TRBJ2-7
abundance: -
v_gene: TRBV6-6
CDR3aa: ASTPSSGVHEQY

j_gene: TRBJ2-2
abundance: -
v_gene: TRBV10-3
CDR3aa: ALQRGAMGELF